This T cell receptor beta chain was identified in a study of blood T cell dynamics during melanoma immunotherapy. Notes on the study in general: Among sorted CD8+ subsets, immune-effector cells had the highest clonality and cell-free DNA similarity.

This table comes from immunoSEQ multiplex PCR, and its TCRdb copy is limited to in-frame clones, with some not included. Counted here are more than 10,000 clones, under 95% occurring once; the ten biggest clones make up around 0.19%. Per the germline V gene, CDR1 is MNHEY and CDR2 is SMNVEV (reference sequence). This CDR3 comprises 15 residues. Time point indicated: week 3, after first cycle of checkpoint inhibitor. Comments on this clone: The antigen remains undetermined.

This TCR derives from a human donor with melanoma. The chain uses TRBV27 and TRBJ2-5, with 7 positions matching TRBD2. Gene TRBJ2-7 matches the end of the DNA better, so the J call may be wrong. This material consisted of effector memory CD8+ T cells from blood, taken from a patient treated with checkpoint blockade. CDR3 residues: CASSLSPGGAYEQYF. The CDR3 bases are TGTGCCAGCAGTTTATCGCCGGGGGGTGCCTACGAGCAGTACTTC.